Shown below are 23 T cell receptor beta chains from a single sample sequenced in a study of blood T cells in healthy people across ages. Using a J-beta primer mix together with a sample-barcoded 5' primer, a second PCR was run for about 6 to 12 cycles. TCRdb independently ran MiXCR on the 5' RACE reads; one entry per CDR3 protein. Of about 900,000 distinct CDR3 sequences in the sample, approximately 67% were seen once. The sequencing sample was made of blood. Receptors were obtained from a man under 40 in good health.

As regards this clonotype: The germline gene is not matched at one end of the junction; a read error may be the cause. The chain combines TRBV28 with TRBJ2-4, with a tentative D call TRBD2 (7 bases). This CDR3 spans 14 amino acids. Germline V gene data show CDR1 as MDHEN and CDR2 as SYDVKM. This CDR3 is CAGSLRGGFTEQYF. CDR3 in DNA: TGTGCCGGCAGTTTAAGGGGGGGCTTTACGGAGCAGTACTTC.

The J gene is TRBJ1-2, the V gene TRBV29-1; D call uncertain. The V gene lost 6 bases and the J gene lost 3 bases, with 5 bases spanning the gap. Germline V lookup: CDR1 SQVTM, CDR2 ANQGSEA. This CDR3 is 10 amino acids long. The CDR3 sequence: CSVSDYGYTF. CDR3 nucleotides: TGCAGCGTATCAGACTATGGCTACACCTTC.

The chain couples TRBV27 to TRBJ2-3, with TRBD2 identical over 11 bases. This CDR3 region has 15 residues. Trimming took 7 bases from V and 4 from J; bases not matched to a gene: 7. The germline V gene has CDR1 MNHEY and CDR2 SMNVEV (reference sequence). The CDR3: CASKSTSGASDTQYF. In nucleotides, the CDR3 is TGTGCCAGCAAGTCGACTAGCGGGGCCTCAGATACGCAGTATTTT.

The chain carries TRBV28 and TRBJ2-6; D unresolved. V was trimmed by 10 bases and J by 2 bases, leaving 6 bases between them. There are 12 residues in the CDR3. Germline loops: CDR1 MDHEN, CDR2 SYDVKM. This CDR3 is CATEAGANVLTF. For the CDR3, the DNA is TGTGCCACCGAGGCTGGGGCCAACGTCCTGACTTTC.

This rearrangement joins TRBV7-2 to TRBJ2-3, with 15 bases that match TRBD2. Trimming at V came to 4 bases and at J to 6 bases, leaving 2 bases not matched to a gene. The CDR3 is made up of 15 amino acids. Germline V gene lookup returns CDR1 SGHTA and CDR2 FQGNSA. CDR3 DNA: TGTGCCAGCAGCTGGACTAGCGGGGGGGAGGATACGCAGTATTTT. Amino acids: CASSWTSGGEDTQYF.

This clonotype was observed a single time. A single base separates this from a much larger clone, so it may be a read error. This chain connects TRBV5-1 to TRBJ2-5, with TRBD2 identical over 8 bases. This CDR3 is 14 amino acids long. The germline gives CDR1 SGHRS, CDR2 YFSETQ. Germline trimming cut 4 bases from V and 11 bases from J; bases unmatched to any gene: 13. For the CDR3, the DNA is TGCGCCAGCAGCCCGGGGGGGCCTTCGAATGAGCAGTACTTC. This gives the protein CASSPGGPSNEQYF.

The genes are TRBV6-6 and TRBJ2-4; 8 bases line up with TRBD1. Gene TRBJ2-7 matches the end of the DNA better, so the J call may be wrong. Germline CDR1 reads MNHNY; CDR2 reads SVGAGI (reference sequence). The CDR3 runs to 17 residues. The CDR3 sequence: CASSYSALRGPDYEQYF. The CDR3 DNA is TGTGCCAGCAGTTACTCAGCCCTCAGGGGGCCGGACTACGAGCAGTACTTC.

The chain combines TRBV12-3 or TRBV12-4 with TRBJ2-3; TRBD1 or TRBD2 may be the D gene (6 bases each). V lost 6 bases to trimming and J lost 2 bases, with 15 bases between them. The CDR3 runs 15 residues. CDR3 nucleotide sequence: TGTGCCAGCAGGCCCTCGGGGGCCAACACAGATACGCAGTATTTT. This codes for CASRPSGANTDTQYF.

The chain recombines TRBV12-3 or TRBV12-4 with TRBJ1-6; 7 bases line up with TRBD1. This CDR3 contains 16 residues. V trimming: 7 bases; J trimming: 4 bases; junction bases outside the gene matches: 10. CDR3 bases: TGTGCCAGCATCCTAGGGACAGCTACGTATAATTCACCCCTCCACTTT. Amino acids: CASILGTATYNSPLHF.

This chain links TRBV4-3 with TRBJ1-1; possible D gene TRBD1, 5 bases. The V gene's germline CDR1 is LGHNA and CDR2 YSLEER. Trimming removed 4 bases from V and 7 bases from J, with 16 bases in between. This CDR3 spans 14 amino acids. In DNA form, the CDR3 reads TGCGCCAGCAGCCGAGATTCGGGGCGCGGTGAAGCTTTCTTT. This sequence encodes CASSRDSGRGEAFF.

The CDR3 loop reads CSAPGQSSYEQYF. DNA for the CDR3: TGCAGTGCACCGGGACAGAGCTCCTACGAGCAGTACTTC. The genes are TRBV20-1 and TRBJ2-7; 7 nucleotides match TRBD1. The CDR3 totals 13 residues. Germline V gene data show CDR1 as DFQATT and CDR2 as SNEGSKA (reference sequence). J was trimmed by 0 bases and V by 6 bases; bases with no gene match: 5.

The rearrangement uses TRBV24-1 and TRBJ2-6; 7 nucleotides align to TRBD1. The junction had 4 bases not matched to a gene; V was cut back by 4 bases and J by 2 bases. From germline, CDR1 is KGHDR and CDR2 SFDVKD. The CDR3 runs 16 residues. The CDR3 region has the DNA TGTGCCACCAGTGAGGGAACAGGGGCTGGGGCCAACGTCCTGACTTTC. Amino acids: CATSEGTGAGANVLTF.

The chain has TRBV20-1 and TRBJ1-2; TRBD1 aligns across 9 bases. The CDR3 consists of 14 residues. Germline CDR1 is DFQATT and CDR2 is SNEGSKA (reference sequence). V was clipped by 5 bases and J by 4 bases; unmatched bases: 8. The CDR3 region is CSAAWRQGGYGYTF. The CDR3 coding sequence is TGCAGTGCTGCCTGGAGACAGGGGGGCTATGGCTACACCTTC.

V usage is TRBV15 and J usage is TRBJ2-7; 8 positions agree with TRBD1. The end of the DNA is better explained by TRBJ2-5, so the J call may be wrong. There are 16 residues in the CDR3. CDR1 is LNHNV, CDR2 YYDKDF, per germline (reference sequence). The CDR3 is CATSRAGTGSYATQYF. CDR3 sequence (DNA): TGTGCCACCAGCAGAGCCGGGACAGGTAGTTACGCGACCCAGTACTTC.

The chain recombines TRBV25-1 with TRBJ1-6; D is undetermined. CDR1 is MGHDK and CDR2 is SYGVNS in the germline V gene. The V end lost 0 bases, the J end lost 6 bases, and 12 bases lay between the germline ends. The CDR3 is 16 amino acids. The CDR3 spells CASSEYTRIPNSPLHF. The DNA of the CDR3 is TGTGCCAGCAGTGAATATACCAGGATCCCTAATTCACCCCTCCACTTT.

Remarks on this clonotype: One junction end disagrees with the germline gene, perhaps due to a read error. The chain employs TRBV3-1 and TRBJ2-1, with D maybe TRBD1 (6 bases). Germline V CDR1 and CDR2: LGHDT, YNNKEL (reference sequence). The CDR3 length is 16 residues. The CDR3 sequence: CASSQVERGTYKEQFF. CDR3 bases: TGTGCCAGCAGCCAAGTCGAAAGGGGGACCTACAAGGAGCAGTTCTTC.

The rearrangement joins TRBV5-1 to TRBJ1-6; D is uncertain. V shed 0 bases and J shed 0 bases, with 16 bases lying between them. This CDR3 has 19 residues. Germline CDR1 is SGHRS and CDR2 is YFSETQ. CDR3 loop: CASSLGEGRSGSYNSPLHF. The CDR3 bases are TGCGCCAGCAGCTTGGGAGAAGGGAGGTCGGGCTCCTATAATTCACCCCTCCACTTT.

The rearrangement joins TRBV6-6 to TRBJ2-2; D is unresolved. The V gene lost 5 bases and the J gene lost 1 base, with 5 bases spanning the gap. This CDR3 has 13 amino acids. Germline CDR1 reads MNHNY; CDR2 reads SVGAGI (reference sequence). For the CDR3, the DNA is TGTGCCAGCAGTCCAATGAACACCGGGGAGCTGTTTTTT. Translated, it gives CASSPMNTGELFF.

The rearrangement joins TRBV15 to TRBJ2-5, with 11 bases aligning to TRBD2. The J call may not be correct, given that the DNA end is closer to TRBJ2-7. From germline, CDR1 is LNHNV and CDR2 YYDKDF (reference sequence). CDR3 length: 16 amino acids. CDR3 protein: CATSRSYTSGSNEQYF. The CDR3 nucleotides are TGTGCCACCAGCAGATCTTACACTAGCGGGAGTAACGAGCAGTACTTC.

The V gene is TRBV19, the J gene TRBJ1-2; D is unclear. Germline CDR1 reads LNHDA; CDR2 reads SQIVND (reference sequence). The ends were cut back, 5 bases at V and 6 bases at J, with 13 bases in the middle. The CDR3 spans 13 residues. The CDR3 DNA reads TGTGCCAGTAGTCCATGGGAAGAGCATGGCTACACCTTC. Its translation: CASSPWEEHGYTF.

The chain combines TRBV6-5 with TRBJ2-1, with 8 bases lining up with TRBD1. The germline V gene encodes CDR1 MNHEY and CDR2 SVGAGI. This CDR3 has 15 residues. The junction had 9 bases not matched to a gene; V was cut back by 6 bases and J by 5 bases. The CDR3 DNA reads TGTGCCAGCAGAGCCTGGACAGGGCTAGACAATGAGCAGTTCTTC. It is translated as CASRAWTGLDNEQFF.

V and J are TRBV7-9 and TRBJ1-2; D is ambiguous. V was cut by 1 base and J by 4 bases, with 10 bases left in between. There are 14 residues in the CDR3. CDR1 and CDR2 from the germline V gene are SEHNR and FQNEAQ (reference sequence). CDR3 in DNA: TGTGCCAGCAGCTTAGATGCGGTGGGCTATGGCTACACCTTC. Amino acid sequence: CASSLDAVGYGYTF.

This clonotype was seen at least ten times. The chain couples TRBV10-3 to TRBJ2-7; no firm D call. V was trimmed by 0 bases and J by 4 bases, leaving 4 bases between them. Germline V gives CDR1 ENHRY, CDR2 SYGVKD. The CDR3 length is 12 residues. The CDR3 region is CAISESGYEQYF. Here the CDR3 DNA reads TGTGCCATCAGTGAGTCTGGGTACGAGCAGTACTTC.